This T cell receptor beta chain is from a study of OX40 agonist ivuxolimab in advanced cancers. Trimming pared 0 bases from V and 10 bases from J, leaving 11 bases between. CDR1 and CDR2 from the germline V gene are MRHNA and SNTAGT. This CDR3 has 13 amino acids. Some clones are missing from TCRdb's copy, which holds only in-frame ones; the method was immunoSEQ multiplex PCR. The table includes over 75,000 clones, 85% to 95% detected once. This chain links TRBV6-4 with TRBJ2-3; perhaps TRBD2 as D (5 bases). The input for sequencing was CD4+ or CD8+ T cells sorted from blood, taken in a trial of the OX40 agonist ivuxolimab. The clonotype originates from an adult with an advanced solid tumor such as melanoma, head and neck, liver or kidney cancer. CDR3 loop: CASSDSHRGAQYF. CDR3 DNA sequence: TGTGCCAGCAGTGACTCGCATCGGGGAGCGCAGTATTTT.